These 7 T cell receptor beta chains came from one sample sequenced in a study of CD8 T cells in Susac syndrome. Random hexamers were used to reverse transcribe the RNA input (0.5 to 1 ug). TCRdb itself ran the immunoSEQ multiplex PCR reads through MiXCR, one entry per CDR3 protein. The table has around 69,000 distinct CDR3 sequences, around 93% seen once. Sequencing used CD8+ T cells from PBMCs. These receptors were collected from a human donor with Susac syndrome.

The chain employs TRBV5-6 and TRBJ1-6; 9 bases agree with TRBD1. The CDR3 sequence is 15 residues long. The trim removed 4 bases at V and 7 bases at J, leaving 6 bases unmatched. The germline CDR1 and CDR2 sequences are SGHDT and YYEEEE. CDR3: CASSPGGTGNSPLHF. CDR3 bases: TGTGCCAGCAGCCCGGGAGGGACAGGGAATTCACCCCTCCACTTT.

The genes are TRBV27 and TRBJ2-2; D is possibly TRBD2 (6 bases). Germline V gene data show CDR1 as MNHEY and CDR2 as SMNVEV (reference sequence). With 5 bases removed from V and 6 bases from J, the gap between germline ends came to 13 bases. The length of the CDR3 is 14 residues. CDR3 loop: CASSIWGEAGELFF. In nucleotides, the CDR3 is TGTGCCAGCAGTATCTGGGGGGAAGCCGGGGAGCTGTTTTTT.

This chain connects TRBV28 to TRBJ2-1; D unresolved. The CDR3 sequence is 14 residues long. Germline values: CDR1 MDHEN, CDR2 SYDVKM. V dropped 1 base and J dropped 4 bases, with 8 bases sitting between them. The CDR3 coding sequence is TGTGCCAGCAGTTTATTCGAGACATACAATGAGCAGTTCTTC. Its translation is CASSLFETYNEQFF.

The rearrangement joins TRBV7-6 to TRBJ1-5; D remains ambiguous. Per germline, CDR1 SGHVS and CDR2 FNYEAQ. Deletions cut 5 bases from V and 9 bases from J, with 5 bases between. The CDR3 covers 10 residues. CDR3 region: CASSPLPQHF. CDR3 sequence (DNA): TGTGCCAGCAGCCCCTTGCCCCAGCATTTT.

This sequence joins TRBV4-2 and TRBJ2-2; tentative D call: TRBD2 (5 bases). V lost 4 bases and J lost 2, with 14 bases in between. The CDR3 covers 16 residues. Per germline, CDR1 LGHNA and CDR2 YNFKEQ. The CDR3 loop reads CASSPMPGTNTGELFF. The CDR3 region has the DNA TGTGCCAGCAGCCCAATGCCGGGAACCAACACCGGGGAGCTGTTTTTT.

This chain links TRBV7-9 with TRBJ2-2; 13 nucleotides agree with TRBD2. V lost 3 bases, J lost 0 bases, and 4 bases stayed unmatched. CDR1 and CDR2 from the germline V gene are SEHNR and FQNEAQ (reference sequence). The CDR3 covers 18 residues. As DNA, the CDR3 is TGTGCCAGCAGCTTTGGACTAGCGGGGGCCGCGAACACCGGGGAGCTGTTTTTT. Protein: CASSFGLAGAANTGELFF. The full variable domain, completed using reference TRBV7-9 and TRBJ2-2, is DTGVSQNPRHKITKRGQNVTFRCDPISEHNRLYWYRQTLGQGPEFLTYFQNEAQLEKSRLLSDRFSAERPKGSFSTLEIQRTEQGDSAMYLCASSFGLAGAANTGELFFGEGSRLTVL.

The chain's CDR3 is CASSYETSSSYEQYF. CDR3 bases: TGTGCCAGCAGTTACGAGACTAGCAGCTCCTACGAGCAGTACTTC. This rearrangement joins TRBV6-5 to TRBJ2-7; the match to TRBD2 covers 7 bases. Trimming at V came to 2 bases and at J to 0 bases, leaving 4 bases not matched to a gene. Germline lookup yields CDR1 MNHEY and CDR2 SVGAGI. This CDR3 region has 15 residues.